These 12 T cell receptor beta chains were all obtained from the same sample, sequenced in a study of blood T cell repertoires in COVID-19. Clones were read by immunoSEQ multiplex PCR, and TCRdb kept only the in-frame ones, dropping some. The sample shows 150,000 to 200,000 clones, about 90% of them seen only once. Source material: PBMCs or T cells enriched from blood (not recorded which). These receptors came from a human donor with acute COVID-19. The donor label of this sample is uncertain.

The chain combines TRBV19 with TRBJ1-2, with 9 bases aligning to TRBD1. Unmatched junction bases numbered 7, after V lost 10 bases and J lost 1 base. Per germline, CDR1 LNHDA and CDR2 SQIVND (reference sequence). The CDR3 consists of 14 residues. The CDR3 spells CAISPGQGNYGYTF. CDR3 nucleotides: TGTGCCATTTCTCCGGGACAGGGTAACTATGGCTACACCTTC.

The rearrangement links TRBV12-3 or TRBV12-4 to TRBJ1-2; 9 nucleotides align to TRBD1. The J segment lost 8 bases and the V segment lost 5 bases, leaving 6 bases of the junction unmatched. The CDR3 runs 13 residues. CDR3 DNA sequence: TGTGCCAGCAGTCCCGGGACAGGGTACGGCTACACCTTC. Its translation is CASSPGTGYGYTF.

The chain is built from TRBV24-1 and TRBJ1-5; 10 bases align to TRBD1. There are 17 residues in the CDR3. Germline V gene data show CDR1 as KGHDR and CDR2 as SFDVKD. With 3 bases clipped from V and 4 bases from J, the junction kept 8 bases outside the gene matches. CDR3 region: CATSDPSTGGWNQPQHF. CDR3 sequence (DNA): TGTGCCACCAGTGATCCCTCGACAGGGGGCTGGAATCAGCCCCAGCATTTT.

This chain joins TRBV2 and TRBJ2-2; D may be TRBD2 (6 bases). V lost 4 bases and J lost 6, with 6 bases in between. Per the germline V gene, CDR1 is SNHLY and CDR2 is FYNNEI. This CDR3 is built from 12 residues. In DNA, the CDR3 is TGTGCCAGCAGTGCGGGGGCCGGGGAGCTGTTTTTT. Protein product: CASSAGAGELFF. Drawing the rest from reference TRBV2 and TRBJ2-2, the complete variable domain is EPEVTQTPSHQVTQMGQEVILRCVPISNHLYFYWYRQILGQKVEFLVSFYNNEISEKSEIFDDQFSVERPDGSNFTLKIRSTKLEDSAMYFCASSAGAGELFFGEGSRLTVL.

This clone has more than one count but fewer than ten. The V call is TRBV19, the J call TRBJ1-5; possible D gene TRBD1, 5 bases. Deletions cut 8 bases from V and 2 bases from J, with 13 bases between. The CDR3 is 14 residues long. Germline values: CDR1 LNHDA, CDR2 SQIVND (reference sequence). DNA of the CDR3: TGTGCCAGTGGGGGGGTTGCGGGCAATCAGCCCCAGCATTTT. Protein product: CASGGVAGNQPQHF.

The chain carries TRBV21-1 and TRBJ1-2; the D call TRBD1 from the table was never checked on the DNA. TRBV21-1 is a documented pseudogene. The CDR3 is 15 residues long. The CDR3: CAFRPGQGFLAGYTF. CDR3 DNA: TGTGCCTTCCGCCCGGGACAGGGCTTCTTGGCGGGCTACACCTTC.

The chain uses TRBV27 and TRBJ1-1; D is unresolved. This CDR3 is built from 14 residues. Germline-derived CDR1 and CDR2 are MNHEY and SMNVEV (reference sequence). Trimming took off 3 bases at V and 1 base at J, with 9 bases between the two ends. The CDR3 nucleotides read TGTGCCAGCAGTTTTTCGGGAGAGAACACTGAAGCTTTCTTT. Encoded protein: CASSFSGENTEAFF.

CDR3 sequence (DNA): TGTGCCATCAGTGCGGGCGGGGGGAACAATGAGCAGTTCTTC. Translation gives CAISAGGGNNEQFF. The chain combines TRBV10-3 with TRBJ2-1, with 8 bases that match TRBD2. This CDR3 contains 14 residues. With V trimmed by 4 bases and J by 5 bases, 4 bases remained unmatched. Germline values: CDR1 ENHRY, CDR2 SYGVKD.

The rearrangement joins TRBV4-2 to TRBJ2-5; TRBD1 aligns across 11 bases. CDR1 is LGHNA and CDR2 is YNFKEQ in the germline V gene. The length of the CDR3 is 15 residues. The trim removed 4 bases at V and 4 bases at J, leaving 5 bases unmatched. CDR3 sequence: CASSRSGQGVETQYF. CDR3 DNA: TGTGCCAGCAGCCGTTCGGGACAGGGGGTAGAGACCCAGTACTTC.

V usage is TRBV28 and J usage is TRBJ1-4, with TRBD1 matching 8 bases. The germline gives CDR1 MDHEN, CDR2 SYDVKM. The CDR3 length is 16 residues. Germline trimming cut 7 bases from V and 10 bases from J; bases unmatched to any gene: 17. CDR3 loop: CASTPPRDRRDVKLFF. CDR3 DNA: TGTGCCAGCACCCCACCCAGGGACAGGAGGGACGTAAAACTGTTTTTT.

The gene calls are TRBV29-1 and TRBJ1-1; D perhaps matches TRBD1 (5 bases). CDR3 length: 13 residues. V was clipped by 3 bases and J by 3 bases, with 11 bases between them. Germline loops: CDR1 SQVTM, CDR2 ANQGSEA. The CDR3 spells CSVEWGGDTEAFF. The CDR3 coding sequence is TGCAGCGTTGAGTGGGGGGGAGACACTGAAGCTTTCTTT.

The chain is built from TRBV30 and TRBJ1-2; D uncertain. The CDR3 extends over 13 amino acids. Germline CDR1 and CDR2: GTSNPN and SVGIG (reference sequence). Trimming stripped 0 bases from V and 1 base from J, with 6 bases between. The DNA of the CDR3 is TGTGCCTGGAGTGTACGGGTTAACTATGGCTACACCTTC. It yields the protein CAWSVRVNYGYTF.